The rows below give T cell receptor beta chains drawn from one sample of a study of regulatory T cells in long-lasting Graves disease. TCRdb analysed the multiplex PCR reads with MiXCR anew, one entry per CDR3 protein. The sample carries 400,000 to 500,000 distinct CDR3 sequences, about 20% recorded once. The material sequenced was peripheral blood mononuclear cells (PBMCs), taken when the disease was refractory, from a patient treated with antithyroid drugs. The receptor set was obtained from a female donor with Graves disease. CDR3s leave out the opening cysteine and the closing phenylalanine or tryptophan. Each record gives: CDR3 length, J gene, V gene, CDR3 protein.

12,TRBJ1-2,TRBV12-3/TRBV12-4,ASSSRQARNGYT
13,TRBJ1-5,TRBV19,ASSISSDSNQPQH
12,TRBJ1-2,TRBV5-6,ASSDRAAWYGYT
13,TRBJ1-4,TRBV12-3/TRBV12-4,ASSSTGVTNEKLF
13,TRBJ2-7,TRBV4-1,ASSQDISGSYEQY
15,TRBJ2-5,TRBV6-1,ASSRAAGGWGQETQY
12,TRBJ2-7,TRBV28,ASSLPGQSYEQY
9,TRBJ2-7,TRBV29-1,SAHLNYEQY
11,TRBJ2-5,TRBV9,ASSVRTQETQY
14,TRBJ1-1,TRBV4-1,ASSPNSLRGRGEAF
13,TRBJ2-2,TRBV2,ASSRTGENTGELF
13,TRBJ2-7,TRBV13,ASSQRNAGVGEQY
13,TRBJ2-1,TRBV7-2,ASSRSSGGANEQF
13,TRBJ2-1,TRBV15,ATSYISGATDEQF
13,TRBJ2-1,TRBV7-3,ASSLMGPRYNEQF
13,TRBJ2-5,TRBV18,ASSPPASGKETQY
13,TRBJ2-1,TRBV7-2,ASSSGTGAYNEQF
12,TRBJ2-4,TRBV2,ATLAGGGKNIQY
13,TRBJ1-1,TRBV27,ASSQTGGVGTEAF
10,TRBJ2-2,TRBV28,AGSPGTGELF
12,TRBJ2-3,TRBV20-1,SARGRGGMYTQY
14,TRBJ2-5,TRBV2,ASSEVWGRLEETQY
11,TRBJ2-5,TRBV12-3/TRBV12-4,ASSLSRLETQY
12,TRBJ1-2,TRBV19,ASSPKGGTEVVT
14,TRBJ1-2,TRBV10-3,AIRKSRDGESYGYT